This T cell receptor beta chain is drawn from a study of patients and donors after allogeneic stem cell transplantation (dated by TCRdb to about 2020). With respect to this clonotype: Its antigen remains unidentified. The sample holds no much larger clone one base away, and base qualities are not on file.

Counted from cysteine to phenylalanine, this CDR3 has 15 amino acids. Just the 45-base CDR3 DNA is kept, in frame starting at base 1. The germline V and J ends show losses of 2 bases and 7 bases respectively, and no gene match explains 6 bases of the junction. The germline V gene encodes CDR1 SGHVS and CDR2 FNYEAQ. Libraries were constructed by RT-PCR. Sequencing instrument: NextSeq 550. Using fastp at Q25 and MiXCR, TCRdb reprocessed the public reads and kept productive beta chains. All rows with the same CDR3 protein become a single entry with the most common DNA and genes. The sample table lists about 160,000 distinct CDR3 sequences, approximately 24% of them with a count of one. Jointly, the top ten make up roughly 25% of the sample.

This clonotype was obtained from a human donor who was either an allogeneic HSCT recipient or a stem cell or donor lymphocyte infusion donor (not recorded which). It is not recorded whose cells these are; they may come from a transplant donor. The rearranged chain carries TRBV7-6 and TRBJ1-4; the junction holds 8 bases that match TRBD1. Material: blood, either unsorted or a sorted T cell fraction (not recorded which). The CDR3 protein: CASSLQDRVSEKLFF. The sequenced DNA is TGTGCCAGCAGCTTACAGGACAGGGTATCTGAAAAACTGTTTTTT.